Included here is one T cell receptor beta chain sequence, with context. Its cognate antigen is unknown. This entry belongs to a study of cytomegalovirus exposure and HLA in healthy donors. Study-level results: The study designated some 180 TCR beta chains cytomegalovirus-associated.

PCR used 60 Vbeta primers and 13 Jbeta primers. The data were produced by immunoSEQ multiplex PCR, yet TCRdb's version contains in-frame clones alone and is incomplete. The sample carries roughly 90,000 clones, over 75% recorded once. The CDR3 has 16 residues. The V and J ends lost 0 bases and 4 bases, in that order; junction bases with no gene match: 6. Germline CDR1 reads SGHRS; CDR2 reads YFSETQ. The sample consisted of PBMCs. The sequence came from a man aged 30-40 years in good health and CMV-seronegative. The chain recombines TRBV5-1 with TRBJ2-3; TRBD2 matches at 9 bases. CDR3 bases: TGCGCCAGCAGCTTGGGGGGCGGGGGGGCCGCAGATACGCAGTATTTT. It translates to CASSLGGGGAADTQYF.